The 20 T cell receptor delta chains given below trace back to one sample, sequenced in a study of gamma-delta T cells after stem cell transplantation. TCRdb reran clone calling via CATT on the RT-PCR reads. Found here are 1,500 to 2,000 delta-chain clones, 17% of them singletons; the top ten hold approximately 62%. Sequenced: gamma-delta T cells. Receptor source: a human donor. It is not recorded whose cells these are; they may come from a transplant donor.

About this clone itself: At one end the junction does not follow the germline gene, possibly because of a read error. V gene TRDV2 combines with J gene TRDJ1; D might be TRDD3 (5 bases). This CDR3 spans 20 amino acids. Germline V CDR1 and CDR2: GEAIGNYY, EKD. The CDR3 nucleotides are TGTGCCTGTGACATCATCCGCTCCTCTTGCCGGTTGGCGTGCACCGATACACTCATCTTT. It specifies CACDIIRSSCRLACTDTLIF.

This clone was seen a few times. V gene TRDV3 combines with J gene TRDJ1; TRDD3 aligns across 9 bases. Germline lookup yields CDR1 TVYSNPD and CDR2 GDNSRS (reference sequence). The ends lost 3 bases at V and 4 bases at J; junction bases unmatched: 24. The CDR3 consists of 19 residues. The DNA of the CDR3 is TGTGCCTTGGGCCTTCCATTTACTGGGGGACAATTAAAGGGCGATAAACTCATCTTT. It specifies CALGLPFTGGQLKGDKLIF.

This clone is large (0.1 to 1%) in the sample. The chain is built from TRDV2 and TRDJ1; 7 positions match TRDD3. Trimming removed 0 bases from V and 5 bases from J; junction bases left unmatched: 8. The CDR3 extends over 15 amino acids. The germline gives CDR1 GEAIGNYY, CDR2 EKD. The CDR3 DNA is TGTGCCTGTGACACCGTACTGGGGAAAGGGGATAAACTCATCTTT. It codes for CACDTVLGKGDKLIF.

This clone counts as medium-sized (0.01 to 0.1%). The chain combines TRDV1 with TRDJ1; the match to TRDD2 covers 7 bases. CDR1 is TSWWSYY, CDR2 QGS, per germline. The CDR3 extends over 19 amino acids. The ends lost 1 base at V and 1 base at J; junction bases unmatched: 15. DNA for the CDR3: TGTGCTCTTGGGGAACCATTCCTACCTTTGCCCGCCATCACCGATAAACTCATCTTT. This gives the protein CALGEPFLPLPAITDKLIF.

Note on this clone: The junction does not match germline at one end; this may be a read error. The chain couples TRDV1 to TRDJ2; 9 nucleotides match TRDD3. CDR1 and CDR2 (germline): TSWWSYY, QGS. The CDR3 has 14 residues. CDR3: CALRRWGITAKLFF. The CDR3 nucleotides read TGTGCTCTTAGACGATGGGGGATAACAGCAAAACTCTTCTTT.

This clone is labeled medium-sized. The CDR3 sequence is CACDTVPTTGGLYTDKLIF. In DNA, the CDR3 is TGTGCCTGTGACACCGTTCCTACTACTGGGGGATTGTACACCGATAAACTCATCTTT. The chain employs TRDV2 and TRDJ1, with TRDD3 identical over 10 bases. Germline lookup yields CDR1 GEAIGNYY and CDR2 EKD. V was clipped by 0 bases and J by 0 bases; unmatched bases: 12. CDR3 length: 19 residues.

A word on this clone: A read error may account for a junction end that differs from germline. CDR3 in DNA: TGTGCCTGTGACACCCACTTTTCTGGGGTATTCTTGGACACCGATAACCTCATCTTT. Translating gives CACDTHFSGVFLDTDNLIF. This sequence joins TRDV2 and TRDJ1; a weak D match, TRDD3 (6 bases). CDR1 is GEAIGNYY, CDR2 EKD, per germline. This CDR3 contains 19 residues.

On this clone: At one end, the junction sequence differs from germline, possibly due to a read error. The chain employs TRDV2 and TRDJ1; D is ambiguous. Germline-derived CDR1 and CDR2 are GEAIGNYY and EKD. This CDR3 has 19 amino acids. The CDR3 bases are TGTGCCTGTGACAAGATCTACATCCTGGTGGATTCGGTTACCGATAACCTCATCTTT. Translating gives CACDKIYILVDSVTDNLIF.

This clone turned up a few times. The chain joins TRDV2 to TRDJ1; 7 bases map to TRDD3. The CDR3 has 20 residues. Per the germline V gene, CDR1 is GEAIGNYY and CDR2 is EKD. Trimming cost V 0 bases and J 0 bases; bases outside gene matches: 18. This CDR3 reads CACDTGNLRLGYSYTDKLIF. As DNA, the CDR3 is TGTGCCTGTGACACCGGTAATCTGCGGCTGGGATACTCGTACACCGATAAACTCATCTTT.

This clone is termed medium-sized. The J gene is TRDJ1, the V gene TRDV2; 10 bases match TRDD3. V lost 0 bases and J lost 0; bases outside the gene matches: 15. The length of the CDR3 is 20 residues. Germline V gives CDR1 GEAIGNYY, CDR2 EKD. The chain's CDR3 is CACDTVYGGYRGEYTDKLIF. CDR3 sequence (DNA): TGTGCCTGTGACACCGTATATGGGGGATACCGTGGGGAGTACACCGATAAACTCATCTTT.

This clone turned up a few times. A single base is all that separates this from a far larger clone, so a read error is likely. The same CDR3 arises from other DNA sequences in this sample as well. The genes are TRDV2 and TRDJ1, with TRDD3 as a possible D gene (5 bases). The V end was cut by 0 bases, the J end by 9 bases, with 16 bases between. Germline values: CDR1 GEAIGNYY, CDR2 EKD. The CDR3 spans 14 residues. CDR3 sequence reads: CACDTVSGERELIF. The CDR3 coding sequence is TGTGCCTGTGACACCGTGTCAGGGGAGAGGGAACTCATCTTT.

This clone was observed a handful of times. TCRdb has a much larger clone's protein, which differs at residue 17 from the translation of this DNA, likely because of a read error; what is shown is the protein translated from the DNA. The rearrangement links TRDV2 to TRDJ1, with TRDD3 identical over 11 bases. This CDR3 has 18 residues. Germline V gene sequence: CDR1 GEAIGNYY, CDR2 EKD. CDR3 sequence (DNA): TGTGCCTGTGACATAGTGGGGGATACGCGATCTTACACCGATAAACTCACCTTT. It specifies CACDIVGDTRSYTDKLTF.

This clone occurred a few times. This likely reflects a read error, since a far larger clone is one base away. The identical CDR3 is also encoded by other nucleotide sequences in the sample. This chain connects TRDV2 to TRDJ1, with 7 bases lining up with TRDD3. CDR3 length equals 17 residues. V shed 3 bases, J shed 1 base, and the junction held 13 bases outside the gene matches. Per the germline V gene, CDR1 is GEAIGNYY and CDR2 is EKD. CDR3 bases: TGTGCCTGTGACTCTCTCATGGGGGACACGGTCACCGATAAACTCATCTTT. It translates to CACDSLMGDTVTDKLIF.

Concerning this clone itself: A far larger clone is a single base away, which makes a read error likely. Other DNA sequences of this sample code for an identical CDR3. The J gene is TRDJ1, the V gene TRDV2; 9 nucleotides agree with TRDD3. The length of the CDR3 is 21 residues. Looked up from germline, CDR1 is GEAIGNYY and CDR2 is EKD. Trimming at V came to 0 bases and at J to 2 bases, leaving 21 bases not matched to a gene. CDR3 protein: CACDTVESNRRTGGLTDKLIF. In DNA, the CDR3 is TGTGCCTGTGACACCGTTGAGTCCAACCGGCGTACTGGGGGACTTACCGATAAACTCATCTTT.

In this sample, this clone is medium-sized (0.01 to 0.1%). The CDR3 reads CALGATRRMGDMYTDKLIF. The CDR3 nucleotides read TGTGCTCTTGGGGCCACCCGCCGAATGGGGGATATGTACACCGATAAACTCATCTTT. The chain employs TRDV1 and TRDJ1, with TRDD3 matching over 9 bases. Germline loops: CDR1 TSWWSYY, CDR2 QGS. CDR3 length: 19 residues. The V and J ends lost 4 bases and 0 bases, in that order; junction bases with no gene match: 15.

This clone has just a few counts. A read error is possible here, since a much larger clone lies one base away. The same CDR3 also results from other DNA sequences found in this sample. The chain joins TRDV1 to TRDJ1; no reliable D call. CDR3 length: 18 amino acids. CDR1 and CDR2 (germline): TSWWSYY, QGS. The chain's CDR3 is CALGEGGWEPFASDKLIF. DNA for the CDR3: TGTGCTCTTGGGGAAGGTGGATGGGAGCCTTTCGCGTCCGATAAACTCATCTTC.

As concerns this clone: A far more abundant clone sits one base away, making this likely a read error. The chain combines TRDV1 with TRDJ1, with TRDD3 identical over 10 bases. The CDR3 totals 22 residues. Germline CDR1 is TSWWSYY and CDR2 is QGS. This chain's CDR3 is CALGEIWEAMDEDWGIVDELIF. In DNA form, the CDR3 reads TGTGCTCTTGGGGAAATCTGGGAGGCGATGGATGAGGACTGGGGGATTGTCGATGAACTCATCTTT.

This clone is labeled as medium-sized. The same CDR3 also results from other DNA sequences found in this sample. The rearrangement joins TRDV1 to TRDJ1; 8 bases align to TRDD3. Trimming cost V 0 bases and J 4 bases; bases outside gene matches: 34. The CDR3 length is 25 residues. Germline CDR1 TSWWSYY, CDR2 QGS. The CDR3 DNA reads as TGTGCTCTTGGGGAACTACCTCTGTACTGGGGGTTTAAGGGGGCTATGCCCTCGAGCATCGATAAACTCATCTTT. This codes for CALGELPLYWGFKGAMPSSIDKLIF.

This clone was observed a handful of times. This rearrangement joins TRDV1 to TRDJ2, with D possibly TRDD1 on 6 matching bases. CDR1 is TSWWSYY, CDR2 QGS, per germline. Trimming removed 7 bases at V and 3 bases at J, with 27 bases between. CDR3 length: 19 residues. The DNA for the CDR3 is TGTGCTCTTGCCAAAATAGGGACCCGTAGTGTTGGGGTGACAGCACAACTCTTCTTT. Translated, it gives CALAKIGTRSVGVTAQLFF.

This CDR3 is CALGEISLPLSLLGDTDDKLIF. In nucleotides, the CDR3 is TGTGCTCTTGGGGAAATATCTCTTCCCCTCAGCCTACTGGGGGATACGGACGATAAACTCATCTTT. The V call is TRDV1, the J call TRDJ1, with TRDD3 identical over 13 bases. Germline CDR1 TSWWSYY, CDR2 QGS. J was trimmed by 4 bases and V by 2 bases; bases with no gene match: 22. CDR3 length: 22 residues.